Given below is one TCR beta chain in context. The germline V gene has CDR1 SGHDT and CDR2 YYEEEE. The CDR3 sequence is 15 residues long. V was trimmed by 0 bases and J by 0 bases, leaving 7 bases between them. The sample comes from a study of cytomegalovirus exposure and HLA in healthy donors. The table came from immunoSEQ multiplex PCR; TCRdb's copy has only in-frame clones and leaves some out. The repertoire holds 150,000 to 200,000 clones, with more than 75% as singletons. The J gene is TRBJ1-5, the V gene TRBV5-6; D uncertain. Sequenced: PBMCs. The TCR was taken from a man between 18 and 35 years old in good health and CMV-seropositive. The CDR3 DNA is TGTGCCAGCAGCTTGGGCAGACTTAGCAATCAGCCCCAGCATTTT. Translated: CASSLGRLSNQPQHF.